The following is a TCR beta chain sequence with its context. The entry originates in a study of low-dose radiotherapy and immunotherapy resistance in tumors. On the study more broadly: With fractions of 0.5 Gy given every 2 weeks, Cohort 1 accumulated a total of 6.5 Gy. Each fraction given to Cohort 2 every two weeks delivered 1 Gy, and the total reached 13 Gy over 26 weeks. Intravenous cyclophosphamide 200 mg/m2 was given every two weeks, one day before radiation and immunotherapy. With cycle 1 day 1 as the start, patients took oral aspirin 300 mg daily for four cycles.

Regarding time point: after trial treatment. Specified treatment: LDRT plus nivolumab, ipilimumab, low-dose cyclophosphamide and aspirin (RACIN trial). First-strand cDNA used TRAV- and TRBV-specific primers, covering alpha and beta chains. With a V-primer adapter and a constant-region primer, TCRs were amplified for 20 to 25 PCR cycles. TCRdb re-called the reads with MiXCR, one entry per CDR3 protein. The sample carries about 91,000 distinct CDR3 sequences, about 20% recorded once. This sample comprised PBMCs, obtained after low-dose radiotherapy plus immunotherapy. This sequence originates from a female donor with ovarian cancer.

The CDR3 reads CASSLTSGPYNEQFF. The CDR3 DNA reads as TGTGCCAGCAGCTTAACTAGCGGACCCTACAATGAGCAGTTCTTC. This rearrangement joins TRBV7-3 to TRBJ2-1; D is perhaps TRBD2 (6 bases). This CDR3 comprises 15 residues. Deletions cut 0 bases from V and 2 bases from J, with 8 bases between. Germline-derived CDR1 and CDR2 are SGHTA and FQGTGA.